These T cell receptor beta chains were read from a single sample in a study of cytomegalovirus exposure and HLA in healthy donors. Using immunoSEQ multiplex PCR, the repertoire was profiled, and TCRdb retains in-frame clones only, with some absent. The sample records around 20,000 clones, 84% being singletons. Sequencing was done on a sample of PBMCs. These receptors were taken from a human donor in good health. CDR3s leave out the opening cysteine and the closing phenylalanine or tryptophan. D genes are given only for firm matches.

CDR3: ASSQESGSYDEQY
J: NA
D: TRBD2
V: TRBV4-2

CDR3: ASSPEQGVTGELF
J: TRBJ2-2
D: TRBD1
V: TRBV7-2

CDR3: ASRRAGGNNEQF
J: TRBJ2-1
D: TRBD2
V: TRBV10-2

CDR3: ASSPQGLTDTQY
J: TRBJ2-3
D: TRBD2
V: TRBV11-3

CDR3: ASSSLTGYTEAF
J: TRBJ1-1
D: NA
V: TRBV7-9

CDR3: ASSARTGGGGYT
J: TRBJ1-2
D: TRBD1
V: TRBV9

CDR3: ASSQDTGGGADTQY
J: TRBJ2-3
D: TRBD2
V: TRBV4-2

CDR3: ASSLGEGGSNTGELF
J: TRBJ2-2
D: TRBD2
V: TRBV7-2

CDR3: SVEDRGRNEQY
J: TRBJ2-7
D: TRBD1
V: TRBV29-1

CDR3: ASSVGTSGGYEQY
J: TRBJ2-7
D: TRBD2
V: TRBV9

CDR3: SAARDRGSEQY
J: TRBJ2-7
D: TRBD1
V: TRBV29-1

CDR3: ASGHRGEKLF
J: TRBJ1-4
D: TRBD1
V: TRBV6-5

CDR3: ASSLGGAGADTQY
J: TRBJ2-3
D: TRBD2
V: TRBV7-3

CDR3: ASSAFDNEQF
J: TRBJ2-1
D: NA
V: TRBV9

CDR3: ASSPLETGIKLQY
J: TRBJ2-4
D: TRBD1
V: TRBV27

CDR3: ASSTRMIDIDTQY
J: TRBJ2-3
D: NA
V: TRBV7-2

CDR3: ASSHPPSRGGPSEQF
J: TRBJ2-1
D: TRBD2
V: TRBV4-1

CDR3: ASSIWGQALRGYT
J: TRBJ1-2
D: TRBD1
V: TRBV19

CDR3: ASSPRGGTDTQY
J: TRBJ2-3
D: TRBD2
V: TRBV6-5

CDR3: ASSLDGAAGELF
J: TRBJ2-2
D: NA
V: TRBV27

CDR3: ASSKSGTDNYNEQF
J: TRBJ2-1
D: NA
V: TRBV21-1

CDR3: ASTLLAGGTNEQF
J: TRBJ2-1
D: TRBD2
V: TRBV7-9

CDR3: ASSAGSGGSYEQY
J: TRBJ2-7
D: TRBD1
V: TRBV19

CDR3: ASSRLQVNTEAF
J: TRBJ1-1
D: NA
V: TRBV5-1

CDR3: ASSYAGGAFQY
J: TRBJ2-5
D: TRBD1
V: TRBV7-2

CDR3: ASSFLPSSRVEGYT
J: TRBJ1-2
D: NA
V: TRBV28

CDR3: ASSGQGWSYEQY
J: TRBJ2-7
D: TRBD1
V: TRBV6-5

CDR3: ASIPHPGLYYEQY
J: TRBJ2-7
D: NA
V: TRBV28

CDR3: AWILGDSQETQY
J: TRBJ2-5
D: NA
V: TRBV30

CDR3: AWSVTHPAYNEQF
J: TRBJ2-1
D: NA
V: TRBV30

CDR3: ASSFGGEGEKLF
J: TRBJ1-4
D: NA
V: TRBV5-1

CDR3: ASSLYRQLRGYT
J: TRBJ1-2
D: NA
V: TRBV6-5

CDR3: ASREGQAYGYT
J: TRBJ1-2
D: TRBD1
V: TRBV6-5

CDR3: ASTGTTDTQY
J: TRBJ2-3
D: TRBD2
V: TRBV5-1

CDR3: ASSDRVSGNTIY
J: TRBJ1-3
D: TRBD1
V: TRBV6-6

CDR3: ASSITVGAYEQY
J: TRBJ2-7
D: NA
V: TRBV19

CDR3: ASSLGLRQETQY
J: TRBJ2-5
D: NA
V: TRBV7-6

CDR3: ASSQEYRTRGPDTQY
J: TRBJ2-3
D: TRBD1
V: TRBV4-1

CDR3: ASSIQGVNQPQH
J: TRBJ1-5
D: TRBD1
V: TRBV19

CDR3: ARGTSGVSYEQY
J: TRBJ2-7
D: TRBD2
V: TRBV2

CDR3: ASSLGTVSTDTQY
J: TRBJ2-3
D: NA
V: TRBV7-2

CDR3: ATGSSGKETQY
J: NA
D: TRBD2
V: TRBV11-1

CDR3: ASSLAEGLATGDEQF
J: TRBJ2-1
D: TRBD2
V: TRBV7-2

CDR3: AWSVQGTSNQPQH
J: TRBJ1-5
D: NA
V: TRBV30

CDR3: ASSLGSSGGQETQY
J: TRBJ2-5
D: TRBD2
V: TRBV7-2